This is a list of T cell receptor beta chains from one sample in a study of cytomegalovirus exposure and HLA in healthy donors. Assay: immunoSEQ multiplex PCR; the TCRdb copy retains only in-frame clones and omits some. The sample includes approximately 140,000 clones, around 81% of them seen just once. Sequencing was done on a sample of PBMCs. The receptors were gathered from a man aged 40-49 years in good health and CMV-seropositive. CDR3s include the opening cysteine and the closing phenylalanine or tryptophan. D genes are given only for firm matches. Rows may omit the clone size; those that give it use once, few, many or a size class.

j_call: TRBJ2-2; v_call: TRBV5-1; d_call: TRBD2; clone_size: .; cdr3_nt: TGCGCCAGCAGCTCCCGGCGGGGGGCCATGAACACCGGGGAGCTGTTTTTT; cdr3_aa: CASSSRRGAMNTGELFF
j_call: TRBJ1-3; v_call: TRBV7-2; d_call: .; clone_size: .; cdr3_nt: TGTGCCAGCAGCTTCGGAGGCTCTGGAAACACCATATATTTT; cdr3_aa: CASSFGGSGNTIYF
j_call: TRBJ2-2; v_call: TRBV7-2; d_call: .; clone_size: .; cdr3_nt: TGTGCCAGCAGCTTGTTAACAGCCGGGGAGCTGTTTTTT; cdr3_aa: CASSLLTAGELFF
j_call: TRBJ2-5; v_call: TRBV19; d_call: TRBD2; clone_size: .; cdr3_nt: TGTGCCAGTAGTATAGATCACCCCTTTTCTAGCGGGGGGACTGGGCGGACCCAGTACTTC; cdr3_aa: CASSIDHPFSSGGTGRTQYF
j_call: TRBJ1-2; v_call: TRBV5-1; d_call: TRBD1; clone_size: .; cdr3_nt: TGCGCCAGCAGCTCACAGGGGACCGGTGGCTACACCTTC; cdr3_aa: CASSSQGTGGYTF
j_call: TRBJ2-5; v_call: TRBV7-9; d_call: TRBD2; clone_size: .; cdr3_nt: TGTGCCAGCAGCTTGGGACTAGCGGGGGGCCTCCCCAAGACCCAGTACTTC; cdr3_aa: CASSLGLAGGLPKTQYF
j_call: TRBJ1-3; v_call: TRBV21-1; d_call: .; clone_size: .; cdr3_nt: TGTGCCAGCAGCAAAGCTCGAATCTCCGGGACAGGGGGCCCAACTAGCTCTGGAAACACCATATATTTT; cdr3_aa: CASSKARISGTGGPTSSGNTIYF
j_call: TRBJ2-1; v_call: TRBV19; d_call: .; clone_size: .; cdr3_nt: TGTGCCAGTACTGCGGGGAACAATGAGCAGTTCTTC; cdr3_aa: CASTAGNNEQFF
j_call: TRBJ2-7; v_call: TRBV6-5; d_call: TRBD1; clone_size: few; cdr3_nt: TGTGCCAGCAGTTACGATTCGACAGGGAGCTACGAGCAGTACTTC; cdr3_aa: CASSYDSTGSYEQYF
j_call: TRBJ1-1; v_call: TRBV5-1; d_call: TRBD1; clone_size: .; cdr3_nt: TGCGCCAGCAGCTCGGGACAGATAAACACTGAAGCTTTCTTT; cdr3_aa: CASSSGQINTEAFF
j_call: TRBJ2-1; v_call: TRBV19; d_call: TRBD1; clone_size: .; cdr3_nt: TGTGCCAGTAGCCTCAAGGGGGCTCGGAATCGGAATGAGCAGTTCTTC; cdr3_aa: CASSLKGARNRNEQFF
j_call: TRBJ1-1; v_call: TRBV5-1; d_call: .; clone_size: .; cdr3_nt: TGCGCCAGCGGACAAACAGGGAGGAACACTGAAGCTTTCTTT; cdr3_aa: CASGQTGRNTEAFF
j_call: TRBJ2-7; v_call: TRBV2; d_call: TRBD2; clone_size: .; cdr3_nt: TGTGCCAGCAGCTTGATCCGGGTCAGCGGGAGAAAGGGGGAGCAGTACTTC; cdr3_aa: CASSLIRVSGRKGEQYF
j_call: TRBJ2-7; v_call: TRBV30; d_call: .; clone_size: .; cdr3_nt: TGTGCCTGGAGTACAGGCTACGAGCAGTACTTC; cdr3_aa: CAWSTGYEQYF
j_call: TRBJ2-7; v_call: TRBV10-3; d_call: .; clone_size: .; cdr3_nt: TGTGCCATCAGTGGGCGGGCGCAGACCTACGAGCAGTACTTC; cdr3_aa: CAISGRAQTYEQYF
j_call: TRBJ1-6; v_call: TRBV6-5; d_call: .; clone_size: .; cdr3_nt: TGTGCCAGCAGTTATGATGGACATTATAATTCACCCCTCCACTTT; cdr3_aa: CASSYDGHYNSPLHF
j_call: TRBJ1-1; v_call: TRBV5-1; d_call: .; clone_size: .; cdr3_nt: TGCGCCAGCAGCGTCCTAGGGACAATAAGGAACACTGAAGCTTTCTTT; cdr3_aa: CASSVLGTIRNTEAFF
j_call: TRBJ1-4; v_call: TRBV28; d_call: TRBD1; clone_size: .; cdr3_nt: TGTGCCAGCAGTTCTTCACAGGGGGTTGGGAATGAAAAACTGTTTTTT; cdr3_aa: CASSSSQGVGNEKLFF
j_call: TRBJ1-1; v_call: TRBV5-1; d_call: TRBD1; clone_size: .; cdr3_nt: TGCGCCAGCAGCTTGGGAACACAGGGGGAAGCTTTCTTT; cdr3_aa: CASSLGTQGEAFF
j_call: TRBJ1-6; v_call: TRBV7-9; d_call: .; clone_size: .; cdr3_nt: TGTGCCAGCAGCCGTCCGACGGACTGGGCCCACTTT; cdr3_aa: CASSRPTDWAHF
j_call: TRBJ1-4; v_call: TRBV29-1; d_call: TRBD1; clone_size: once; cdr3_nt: TGCAGCGCCAGGGGCAGGGGGAATGAAAAACTGTTTTTT; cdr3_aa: CSARGRGNEKLFF
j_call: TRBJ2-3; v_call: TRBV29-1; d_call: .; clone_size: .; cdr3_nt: TGCAGCGTTGGCCCCGGGACAGATACGCAGTATTTT; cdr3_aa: CSVGPGTDTQYF
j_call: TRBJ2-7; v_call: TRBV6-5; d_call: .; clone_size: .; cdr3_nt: TGTGCCAGCAGCGGGAGCTCCTACGAGCAGTACTTC; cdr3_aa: CASSGSSYEQYF
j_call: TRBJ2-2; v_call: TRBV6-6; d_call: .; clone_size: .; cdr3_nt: TGTGCCAGCAGGACCCGGGGAACGAACACCGGGGAGCTGTTTTTT; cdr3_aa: CASRTRGTNTGELFF
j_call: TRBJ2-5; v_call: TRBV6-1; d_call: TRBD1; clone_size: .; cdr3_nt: TGTGCCAGCAGTGAAGTAGTGGGGGACAGGGAGGAGACCCAGTACTTC; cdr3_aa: CASSEVVGDREETQYF
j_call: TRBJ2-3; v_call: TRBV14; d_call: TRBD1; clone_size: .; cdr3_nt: TGTGCCAGCAGCCAAGAGTCCAGGGGGCTTCCCCCAGATACGCAGTATTTT; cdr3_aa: CASSQESRGLPPDTQYF
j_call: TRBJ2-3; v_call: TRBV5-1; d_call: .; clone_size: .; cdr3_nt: TGCGCCAGCAGCTTGCTTCCGGGGCCTGGGAGGGATACGCAGTATTTT; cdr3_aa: CASSLLPGPGRDTQYF
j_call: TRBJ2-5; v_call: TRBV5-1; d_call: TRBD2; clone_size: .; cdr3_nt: TGCGCCAGCAACCCCGGGAGCGGGGCCTGGGAGACCCAGTACTTC; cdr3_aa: CASNPGSGAWETQYF